These T cell receptor beta chains were read from a single sample in a study of T cells in narcolepsy. This table comes from immunoSEQ multiplex PCR, and its TCRdb copy is limited to in-frame clones, with some not included. Of roughly 12,000 clones in the sample, around 94% were seen once. The sequenced material came from CD45RA- memory CD4+ T cells from PBMCs. These receptors all stem from a human donor with narcolepsy. Both conserved end residues are part of each CDR3. The D gene is left open where the match is weak. Clone size is stated in some rows and not others, as once, few, many or a class when expanded.

d_call	v_call	clone_size	j_call	cdr3_aa	cdr3_nt
TRBD2	TRBV2	-	TRBJ2-5	CASIRGTSGRETQYF	TGTGCCAGCATAAGGGGGACTAGCGGGAGAGAGACCCAGTACTTC
-	TRBV7-9	-	TRBJ2-4	CASSSERTDRQYF	TGTGCCAGCAGCTCGGAAAGGACCGACCGCCAATACTTC
-	TRBV19	-	TRBJ1-5	CASSIKGGGNQPQHF	TGTGCCAGTAGTATAAAAGGGGGTGGAAATCAGCCCCAGCATTTT
-	TRBV7-8	-	TRBJ2-7	CASSLARGGGYEQYF	TGTGCCAGCAGCTTAGCGAGAGGGGGGGGCTACGAGCAGTACTTC
-	TRBV19	-	TRBJ1-2	CASSRPPIRNYGYTF	TGTGCCAGTAGCCGCCCTCCGATTCGGAACTATGGCTACACCTTC
-	TRBV21-1	-	TRBJ2-7	CASPIRVRGEQYF	TGTGCCAGTCCTATCCGGGTTCGCGGCGAGCAGTACTTC
TRBD2	TRBV19	-	TRBJ2-7	CASSIGGLAGDSYEQYF	TGTGCCAGTAGTATAGGGGGCCTAGCGGGAGACTCCTACGAGCAGTACTTC
-	TRBV11-2	-	TRBJ1-1	CASSLGTVNTEAFF	TGTGCCAGCAGCTTAGGGACAGTGAACACTGAAGCTTTCTTT
-	TRBV6-5	-	TRBJ1-2	CASNGALGYTF	TGTGCCAGCAATGGGGCCCTCGGCTACACCTTC
TRBD2	TRBV2	-	TRBJ2-3	CASSEGSSGGFVTDTQYF	TGTGCCAGCAGTGAAGGGTCTAGCGGGGGGTTTGTCACAGATACGCAGTATTTT
TRBD2	TRBV9	-	TRBJ2-4	CASSVGGLAAKNIQYF	TGTGCCAGCAGCGTAGGGGGACTAGCGGCCAAAAACATTCAGTACTTC
TRBD2	TRBV11-3	-	TRBJ2-5	CASSLGTGQPPGGQYF	TGTGCCAGCAGCTTAGGTACTGGGCAGCCACCGGGGGGCCAGTACTTC
TRBD1	TRBV5-5	-	TRBJ2-1	CASSLASFFSGTGDNEQFF	TGTGCCAGCAGCTTGGCCTCCTTCTTCTCCGGGACAGGGGACAATGAGCAGTTCTTC
TRBD1	TRBV6-1	-	TRBJ1-2	CASSLTGDIYGYTF	TGTGCCAGCAGTCTGACAGGGGATATCTATGGCTACACCTTC
TRBD2	TRBV5-1	-	TRBJ2-1	CASSPGTSGVEQFF	TGCGCCAGCAGCCCAGGGACTAGCGGGGTTGAGCAGTTCTTC
-	TRBV7-6	-	TRBJ2-1	CASSRGTISSYNEQFF	TGTGCCAGCAGTCGCGGGACGATCAGCTCCTACAATGAGCAGTTCTTC
-	TRBV10-3	few	TRBJ2-7	CAISPQGSHEQYF	TGTGCCATCAGTCCACAGGGTAGCCACGAGCAGTACTTC
-	TRBV27	-	TRBJ1-5	CASSPRAGTNQPQHF	TGTGCCAGCAGTCCCCGGGCGGGAACCAATCAGCCCCAGCATTTT
-	TRBV7-9	-	TRBJ1-2	CASTIQAEIAIYGYTF	TGTGCCAGCACCATTCAGGCGGAAATAGCCATCTATGGCTACACCTTC
-	TRBV5-6	-	TRBJ1-3	CASSLARRSSGNTIYF	TGTGCCAGCAGCTTGGCCAGGCGGAGCTCTGGAAACACCATATATTTT
TRBD1	TRBV5-1	-	TRBJ1-2	CASSPRTGANYGYTF	TGCGCCAGCAGCCCAAGGACAGGAGCTAACTATGGCTACACCTTC
TRBD1	TRBV7-2	-	TRBJ1-5	CASSLDAGGNQPQHF	TGTGCCAGCAGCTTAGATGCAGGGGGGAACCAGCCCCAGCATTTT
-	TRBV4-1	-	TRBJ1-5	CASSHPNGEKPQHF	TGCGCCAGCAGCCATCCAAACGGAGAGAAGCCCCAGCATTTT
-	TRBV10-3	-	TRBJ1-1	CAIRGDRLNTEAFF	TGTGCCATCAGGGGAGACAGGCTGAACACTGAAGCTTTCTTT
TRBD1	TRBV7-2	-	TRBJ1-2	CASSHNRGQGIGYTF	TGTGCCAGCAGTCATAACAGGGGGCAGGGGATTGGCTACACCTTC